The T cell receptor (beta chain) described here comes from a study of shared clonotypes between healthy human individuals. Study as a whole: Each donor's CD8 memory used one plate, CD8 naive two, each CD4 subset three.

The table came from immunoSEQ multiplex PCR; TCRdb's copy has only in-frame clones and leaves some out. The sample lists approximately 980,000 clones, approximately 80% occurring once. The CDR3 contains 13 residues. With 11 bases clipped from V and 5 bases from J, the junction kept 10 bases outside the gene matches. Germline CDR1 reads LNHDA; CDR2 reads SQIVND (reference sequence). Regarding this clone: What it binds is not known.

Regarding the study as a whole: A handful of donors held about 4.5% of naive CD4 clonotypes in common.

This clonotype was sampled from a man in his late teens or twenties in good health. Sequenced: memory CD4+ T cells sorted from blood. Subset here: CD45RA-negative fraction. The chain is built from TRBV19 and TRBJ1-2; 8 bases fit TRBD1. The CDR3 here is CAVETGEGYGYTF. The CDR3 DNA reads as TGTGCCGTCGAGACAGGGGAAGGATATGGCTACACCTTC.